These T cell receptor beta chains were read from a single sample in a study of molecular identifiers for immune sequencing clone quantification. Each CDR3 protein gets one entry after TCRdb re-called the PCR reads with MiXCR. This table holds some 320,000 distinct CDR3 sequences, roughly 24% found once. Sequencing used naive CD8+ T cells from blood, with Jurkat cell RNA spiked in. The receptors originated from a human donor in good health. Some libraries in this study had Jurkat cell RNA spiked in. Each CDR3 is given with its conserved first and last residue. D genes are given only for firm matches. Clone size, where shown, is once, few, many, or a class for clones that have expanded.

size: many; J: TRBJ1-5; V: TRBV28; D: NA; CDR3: CASSFLQGLQPQHF; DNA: TGTGCCAGCAGTTTCCTACAGGGTTTACAGCCCCAGCATTTT
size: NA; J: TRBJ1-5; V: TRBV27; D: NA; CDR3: CASRVGGVGNPPQHF; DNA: TGTGCCAGTCGTGTTGGTGGGGTAGGCAATCCGCCCCAGCATTTT
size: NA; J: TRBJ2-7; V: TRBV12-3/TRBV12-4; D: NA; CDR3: CASSFGSYEQYF; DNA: TGTGCCAGCAGTTTTGGTTCCTACGAGCAGTACTTC
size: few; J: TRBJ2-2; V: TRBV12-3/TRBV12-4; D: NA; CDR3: CASSSPWSPGELFF; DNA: TGTGCCAGCAGTTCCCCCTGGTCCCCCGGGGAGCTGTTTTTT
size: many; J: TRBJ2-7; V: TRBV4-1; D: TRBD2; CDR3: CASSLAGRGYEQYF; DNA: TGTGCCAGCAGCTTAGCGGGTAGGGGCTACGAGCAGTACTTC
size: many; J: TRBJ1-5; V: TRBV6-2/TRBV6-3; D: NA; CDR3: CASGSLRDNQPQHF; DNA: TGTGCCAGCGGGTCCCTGAGGGACAATCAGCCCCAGCATTTT
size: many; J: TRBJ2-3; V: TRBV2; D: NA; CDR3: CASSDSLSTDTQYF; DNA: TGTGCCAGCAGTGACAGTCTAAGCACAGATACGCAGTATTTT
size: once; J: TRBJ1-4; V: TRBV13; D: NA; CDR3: CASSTTNPRSNGKLFF; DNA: TGTGCCAGCAGCACTACAAACCCCAGGAGTAATGGAAAACTGTTTTTT
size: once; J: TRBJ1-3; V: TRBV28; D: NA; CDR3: CASSPPWGNSGNPIYF; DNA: TGTGCCAGCAGTCCCCCGTGGGGGAACTCTGGAAACCCCATATATTTT
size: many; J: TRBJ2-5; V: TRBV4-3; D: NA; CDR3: CASSQDLDEEETQYF; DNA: TGCGCCAGCAGCCAAGATCTGGACGAAGAAGAGACCCAGTACTTC
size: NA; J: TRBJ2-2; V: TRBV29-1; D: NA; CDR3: CSFPAPGGGELFF; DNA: TGCAGTTTTCCGGCCCCTGGGGGCGGGGAGCTGTTTTTT
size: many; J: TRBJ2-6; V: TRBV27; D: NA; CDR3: CASRTTGATTSGANVLTF; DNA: TGTGCCAGCCGAACTACTGGGGCCACAACCTCTGGGGCCAACGTCCTGACTTTC
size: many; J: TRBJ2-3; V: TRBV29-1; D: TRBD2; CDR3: CSVVGLAGPTDTQYF; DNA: TGCAGCGTTGTGGGACTAGCGGGGCCCACAGATACGCAGTATTTT
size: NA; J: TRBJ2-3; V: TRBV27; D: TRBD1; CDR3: CASSLPGQGETDTQYF; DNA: TGTGCCAGCAGTTTACCCGGACAGGGGGAGACAGATACGCAGTATTTT
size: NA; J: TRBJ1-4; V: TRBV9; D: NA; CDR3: CASSSWDEKLFF; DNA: TGTGCCAGCAGCTCATGGGATGAAAAACTGTTTTTT
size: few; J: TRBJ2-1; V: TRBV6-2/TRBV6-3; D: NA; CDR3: CASSTPMREQFF; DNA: TGTGCCAGCAGTACCCCGATGAGAGAGCAGTTCTTC
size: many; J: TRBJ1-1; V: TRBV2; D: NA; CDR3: CASSEFPGGGTEAFF; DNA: TGTGCCAGCAGTGAATTCCCGGGAGGAGGCACTGAAGCTTTCTTT
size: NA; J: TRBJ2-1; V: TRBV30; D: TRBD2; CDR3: CAWSVGSGGANYNEQFF; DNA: TGTGCCTGGAGTGTAGGTAGCGGGGGGGCAAATTACAATGAGCAGTTCTTC
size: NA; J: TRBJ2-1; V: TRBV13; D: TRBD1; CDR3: CASSQTGAEFF; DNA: TGTGCCAGCAGCCAAACAGGGGCGGAGTTCTTC
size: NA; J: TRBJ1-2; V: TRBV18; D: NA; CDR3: CASSNGQTDGYTF; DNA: TGTGCCAGCTCAAACGGACAGACGGATGGCTACACCTTC
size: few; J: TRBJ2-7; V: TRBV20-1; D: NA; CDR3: CSATTRQATYEQYF; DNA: TGCAGTGCTACCACCCGACAGGCGACCTACGAGCAGTACTTC
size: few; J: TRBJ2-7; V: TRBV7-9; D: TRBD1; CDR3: CASSPSGQGAHRTYEQYF; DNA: TGTGCCAGCAGCCCATCCGGACAGGGGGCTCACAGAACCTACGAGCAGTACTTC
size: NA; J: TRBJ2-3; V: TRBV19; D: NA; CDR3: CASSGPPGPATQYF; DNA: TGTGCCAGCTCTGGGCCGCCCGGACCCGCTACGCAGTATTTT
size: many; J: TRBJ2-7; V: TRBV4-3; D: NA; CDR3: CASSPARDGFEQYF; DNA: TGCGCCAGCAGCCCGGCTAGAGACGGGTTCGAGCAGTACTTC
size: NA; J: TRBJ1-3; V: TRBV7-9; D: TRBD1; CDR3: CASIGTGGRGNTIYF; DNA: TGTGCCAGCATCGGTACAGGGGGAAGAGGAAACACCATATATTTT
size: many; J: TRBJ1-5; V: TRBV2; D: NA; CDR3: CASKAAYSNQPQHF; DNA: TGTGCCAGCAAGGCAGCCTATAGCAATCAGCCCCAGCATTTT
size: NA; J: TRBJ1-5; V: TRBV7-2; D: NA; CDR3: CASSLLLTNYSNQPQHF; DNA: TGTGCCAGCAGCCTCTTGCTAACAAATTATAGCAATCAGCCCCAGCATTTT
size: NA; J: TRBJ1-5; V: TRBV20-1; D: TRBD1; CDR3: CSAIYRGRTSNQPQHF; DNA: TGCAGTGCTATCTACAGGGGACGGACTAGCAATCAGCCCCAGCATTTT
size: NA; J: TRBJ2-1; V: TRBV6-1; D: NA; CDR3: CASSISGMRYNEQFF; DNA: TGTGCCAGCAGTATCTCAGGGATGAGGTACAATGAGCAGTTCTTC
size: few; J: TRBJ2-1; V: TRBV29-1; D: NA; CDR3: CKGEGGNNEQFF; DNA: TGCAAAGGTGAAGGCGGGAACAATGAGCAGTTCTTC
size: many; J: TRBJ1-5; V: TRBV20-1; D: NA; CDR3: CSAINRDRPNQPQHF; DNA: TGCAGTGCTATAAACCGGGATAGACCTAATCAGCCCCAGCATTTT
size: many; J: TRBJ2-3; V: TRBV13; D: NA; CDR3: CASSQDAGATDTQYF; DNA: TGTGCCAGCAGCCAAGACGCAGGTGCCACAGATACGCAGTATTTT
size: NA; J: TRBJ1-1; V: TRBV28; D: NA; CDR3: CASSLRVWTVNTEAFF; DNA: TGTGCCAGCAGTTTAAGAGTTTGGACGGTCAACACTGAAGCTTTCTTT
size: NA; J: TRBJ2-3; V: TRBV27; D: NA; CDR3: CASRPGTRRTDTQYF; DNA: TGTGCCAGCAGACCGGGGACAAGGAGGACAGATACGCAGTATTTT
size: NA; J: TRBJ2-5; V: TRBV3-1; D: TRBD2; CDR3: CASSQDPASGKYQETQYF; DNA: TGTGCCAGCAGCCAAGATCCGGCTAGCGGAAAGTACCAAGAGACCCAGTACTTC
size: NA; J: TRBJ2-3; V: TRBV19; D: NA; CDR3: CASSILLTGAGTDTQYF; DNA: TGTGCCAGTAGTATCCTCTTGACAGGCGCAGGGACAGATACGCAGTATTTT
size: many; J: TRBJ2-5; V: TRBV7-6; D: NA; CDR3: CASSLSIPEHQETQYF; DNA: TGTGCCAGCAGCTTATCAATCCCAGAGCACCAAGAGACCCAGTACTTC
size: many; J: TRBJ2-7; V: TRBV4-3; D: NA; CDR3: CASSQAPASYEQYF; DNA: TGCGCCAGCAGCCAAGCTCCCGCGTCCTACGAGCAGTACTTC
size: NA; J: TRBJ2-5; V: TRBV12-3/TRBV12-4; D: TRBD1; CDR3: CASSLAMGQGAETQYF; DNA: TGTGCCAGCAGTTTAGCGATGGGACAGGGGGCCGAGACCCAGTACTTC
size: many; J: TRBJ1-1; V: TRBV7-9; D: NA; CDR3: CASSLEQGPNTEAFF; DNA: TGTGCCAGCAGCTTAGAACAGGGACCGAACACTGAAGCTTTCTTT
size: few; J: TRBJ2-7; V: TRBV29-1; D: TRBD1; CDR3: CSVKPGQGVREQYF; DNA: TGCAGCGTAAAACCGGGACAGGGCGTCCGCGAGCAGTACTTC
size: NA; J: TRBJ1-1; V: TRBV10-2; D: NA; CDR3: CASSESRTRAFF; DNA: TGCGCCAGCAGTGAGTCGAGGACGCGGGCTTTCTTT
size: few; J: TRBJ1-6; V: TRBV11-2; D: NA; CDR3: CASSLAGGNSPLHF; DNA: TGTGCCAGCAGCTTAGCCGGTGGGAATTCACCCCTCCACTTT
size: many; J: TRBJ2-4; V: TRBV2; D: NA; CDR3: CASSEAFSPGNYF; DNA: TGTGCCAGCAGTGAAGCGTTTTCCCCAGGGAACTACTTC
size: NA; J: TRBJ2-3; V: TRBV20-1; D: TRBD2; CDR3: CSARGMTSSHTDTQYF; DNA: TGCAGTGCTAGAGGGATGACTAGCTCACACACAGATACGCAGTATTTT
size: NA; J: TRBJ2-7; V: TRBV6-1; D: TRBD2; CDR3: CASSEYGGTYEQYF; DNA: TGTGCCAGCAGTGAATACGGGGGGACCTACGAGCAGTACTTC
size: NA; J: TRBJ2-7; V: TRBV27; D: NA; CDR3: CASRWGDGEQYF; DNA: TGTGCCAGCCGCTGGGGGGACGGCGAGCAGTACTTC
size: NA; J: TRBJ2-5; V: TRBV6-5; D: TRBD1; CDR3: CASSYGGQVQETQYF; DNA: TGTGCCAGCAGTTACGGGGGACAGGTGCAAGAGACCCAGTACTTC
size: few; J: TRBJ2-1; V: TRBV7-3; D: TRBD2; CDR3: CASSLTRLAGASYNEQFF; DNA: TGTGCCAGCAGCTTAACTAGACTAGCGGGAGCCTCCTACAATGAGCAGTTCTTC
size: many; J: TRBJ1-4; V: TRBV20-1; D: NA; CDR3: CSAPSRDGNEKLFF; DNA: TGCAGTGCCCCCTCCAGAGACGGAAATGAAAAACTGTTTTTT
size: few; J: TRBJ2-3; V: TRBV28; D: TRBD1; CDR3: CASSLRDSSFTDTQYF; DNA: TGTGCCAGCAGTCTCAGGGACAGTTCGTTCACAGATACGCAGTATTTT
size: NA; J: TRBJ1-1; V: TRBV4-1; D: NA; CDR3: CASSQWENTEAFF; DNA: TGCGCCAGCAGCCAATGGGAGAACACTGAAGCTTTCTTT
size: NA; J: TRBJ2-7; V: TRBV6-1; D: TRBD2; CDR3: CASSEASGTSGSYEQYF; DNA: TGTGCCAGCAGTGAAGCTAGCGGGACTAGCGGGAGTTACGAGCAGTACTTC